A single sample is the source of the 15 T cell receptor beta chains below, sequenced in a study of shared clonotypes between healthy human individuals. Cells designated naive CD8 were CD45RO-negative and were positively selected for CCR7, with terminally differentiated effector memory CD45RA+ cells excluded. Clones were read by immunoSEQ multiplex PCR, and TCRdb kept only the in-frame ones, dropping some. The sample consists of some 580,000 clones, nearly 98% of them appearing once. The sample was naive CD8+ T cells sorted from blood. The receptors originated from a man younger than 40 in good health.

The chain recombines TRBV5-6 with TRBJ2-2; no definite D call. Between the trimmed V and J ends, which lost 1 base and 0 bases, there was a span of 13 bases. Germline-derived CDR1 and CDR2 are SGHDT and YYEEEE. This CDR3 spans 17 amino acids. CDR3: CASSLTSKETNTGELFF. The DNA for the CDR3 is TGTGCCAGCAGCTTGACATCTAAAGAAACGAACACCGGGGAGCTGTTTTTT.

The chain joins TRBV9 to TRBJ2-3; no clear D gene. Trimming removed 4 bases at V and 7 bases at J, with 10 bases between. The CDR3 loop spans 12 amino acids. The germline V gene has CDR1 SGDLS and CDR2 YYNGEE. In nucleotides, the CDR3 is TGTGCCAGCAGCACCACTACCAATACGCAGTATTTT. Its translation: CASSTTTNTQYF.

V gene TRBV25-1 combines with J gene TRBJ1-1; no clear D gene. CDR3 length: 15 residues. Germline V gene lookup returns CDR1 MGHDK and CDR2 SYGVNS. V was pared by 1 base and J by 5 bases, with 14 bases between. The CDR3 region has the DNA TGTGCCAGCAGTGAATCTGTGGGGAGCTCGACTGAAGCTTTCTTT. The encoded protein is CASSESVGSSTEAFF. The complete variable domain, with remaining parts taken from reference TRBV25-1 and TRBJ1-1, reads EADIYQTPRYLVIGTGKKITLECSQTMGHDKMYWYQQDPGMELHLIHYSYGVNSTEKGDLSSESTVSRIRTEHFPLTLESARPSHTSQYLCASSESVGSSTEAFFGQGTRLTVV.

This chain links TRBV11-2 with TRBJ2-3; no clear D gene. Germline V gives CDR1 SGHAT, CDR2 FQNNGV. The V gene lost 1 base and the J gene lost 1 base, with 21 bases spanning the gap. The CDR3 is 19 amino acids. The CDR3 loop is CASSLGYHDLEFGTDTQYF. The CDR3 nucleotides read TGTGCCAGCAGCTTAGGCTACCACGACCTAGAATTCGGCACAGATACGCAGTATTTT. Supplemented by reference TRBV11-2 and TRBJ2-3, the full variable domain reads EAGVAQSPRYKIIEKRQSVAFWCNPISGHATLYWYQQILGQGPKLLIQFQNNGVVDDSQLPKDRFSAERLKGVDSTLKIQPAKLEDSAVYLCASSLGYHDLEFGTDTQYFGPGTRLTVL.

This chain's CDR3 is CASSFFSGPQETQYF. The CDR3 DNA sequence: TGTGCCAGCAGTTTTTTTTCGGGGCCCCAAGAGACCCAGTACTTC. This chain connects TRBV5-4 to TRBJ2-5; TRBD1 or TRBD2 may be the D gene (5 bases each). The germline gives CDR1 SGHNT, CDR2 YYREEE (reference sequence). The CDR3 has 15 residues. V was pared by 5 bases and J by 1 base, with 15 bases between.

This clone was recorded once. The V and J genes are TRBV29-1 and TRBJ2-1, with 13 positions matching TRBD2. Losses at the gene ends were 1 base for V and 7 bases for J; bases not matched to a gene: 7. Germline assignment: CDR1 SQVTM and CDR2 ANQGSEA. The CDR3 totals 16 residues. The CDR3, as DNA: TGCAGCGTTGAAGGCAGGACTAGCGGGAGCCTGAATGAGCAGTTCTTC. It yields the protein CSVEGRTSGSLNEQFF.

The chain combines TRBV19 with TRBJ1-5, with 9 bases fitting TRBD1. The J segment lost 2 bases and the V segment lost 1 base, leaving 6 bases of the junction unmatched. The V gene's germline CDR1 is LNHDA and CDR2 SQIVND (reference sequence). The CDR3 sequence is 17 residues long. Here the CDR3 DNA reads TGTGCCAGTAGTATAGGACAGGGGGAGTGGGGCAATCAGCCCCAGCATTTT. Its protein is CASSIGQGEWGNQPQHF.

This chain connects TRBV7-8 to TRBJ2-3; 9 bases line up with TRBD1. CDR3 size: 15 residues. CDR1 is SGHVS, CDR2 FQNEAQ, per germline. The trim removed 4 bases at V and 4 bases at J, leaving 6 bases unmatched. In DNA, the CDR3 is TGTGCCAGCAGCTACAGACAGGGGGTCTCAGATACGCAGTATTTT. It encodes CASSYRQGVSDTQYF.

The genes are TRBV4-1 and TRBJ2-7; TRBD1 aligns across 9 bases. Germline V gene lookup returns CDR1 MGHRA and CDR2 YSYEKL. V shed 6 bases, J shed 2 bases, and the junction held 8 bases outside the gene matches. The CDR3 runs to 15 residues. CDR3 loop: CASSRDRALPYEQYF. DNA of the CDR3: TGCGCCAGCAGTCGGGACAGGGCCCTGCCCTACGAGCAGTACTTC.

The chain links TRBV19 to TRBJ2-1, with D perhaps matching TRBD1 or TRBD2 (5 bases each). Per the germline V gene, CDR1 is LNHDA and CDR2 is SQIVND (reference sequence). The V end was cut by 3 bases, the J end by 5 bases, with 11 bases between. The CDR3 length is 14 residues. The CDR3 DNA follows: TGTGCCAGTAGTATCGAGGGGACCCACAATGAGCAGTTCTTC. This translates into CASSIEGTHNEQFF. Full variable domain (remainder filled in from reference TRBV19 and TRBJ2-1): DGGITQSPKYLFRKEGQNVTLSCEQNLNHDAMYWYRQDPGQGLRLIYYSQIVNDFQKGDIAEGYSVSREKKESFPLTVTSAQKNPTAFYLCASSIEGTHNEQFFGPGTRLTVL.

The CDR3 sequence is CASSQDWTGREQPQHF. As DNA, the CDR3 is TGCGCCAGCAGCCAAGATTGGACCGGTCGGGAACAGCCCCAGCATTTT. This sequence joins TRBV4-3 and TRBJ1-5, with D uncertain. The CDR3 totals 16 residues. In germline, CDR1 is LGHNA, CDR2 YSLEER. With 0 bases removed from V and 7 bases from J, the gap between germline ends came to 16 bases.

The J gene is TRBJ1-5, the V gene TRBV7-2, with D possibly matching TRBD1 (5 bases). The CDR3 is 14 residues long. Between the trimmed V and J ends, which lost 5 bases and 3 bases, there was a span of 11 bases. Per the germline V gene, CDR1 is SGHTA and CDR2 is FQGNSA. Written as DNA, the CDR3 is TGTGCCAGCAGCCACTTCGGGGCCAATCAGCCCCAGCATTTT. The encoded protein is CASSHFGANQPQHF. The full variable domain, completed using reference TRBV7-2 and TRBJ1-5, is GAGVSQSPSNKVTEKGKDVELRCDPISGHTALYWYRQSLGQGLEFLIYFQGNSAPDKSGLPSDRFSAERTGGSVSTLTIQRTQQEDSAVYLCASSHFGANQPQHFGDGTRLSIL.

V gene TRBV9 combines with J gene TRBJ1-5; D is perhaps TRBD1 (6 bases). The ends were cut back, 4 bases at V and 3 bases at J, with 14 bases in the middle. In germline, CDR1 is SGDLS, CDR2 YYNGEE. The CDR3 runs 15 residues. In DNA, the CDR3 is TGTGCCAGCAGCACCTACCCAGGGGCCAATCAGCCCCAGCATTTT. Protein sequence: CASSTYPGANQPQHF.

J is TRBJ2-1 and V is TRBV7-9, with D hard to call. Trimming cost V 4 bases and J 8 bases, with 6 bases left between them. CDR1 is SEHNR, CDR2 FQNEAQ, per germline (reference sequence). This CDR3 region has 11 residues. The CDR3: CASSSRDEQFF. DNA of the CDR3: TGTGCCAGCAGCTCTCGGGATGAGCAGTTCTTC.

This chain connects TRBV7-9 to TRBJ1-1; TRBD1 is a possible D gene (5 bases). V lost 5 bases and J lost 1, with 26 bases in between. From germline, CDR1 is SEHNR and CDR2 FQNEAQ (reference sequence). CDR3 length: 19 residues. The CDR3 here is CASSGDFLVPARGNTEAFF. CDR3 bases: TGTGCCAGCAGCGGAGACTTCTTAGTACCGGCGAGGGGGAACACTGAAGCTTTCTTT.